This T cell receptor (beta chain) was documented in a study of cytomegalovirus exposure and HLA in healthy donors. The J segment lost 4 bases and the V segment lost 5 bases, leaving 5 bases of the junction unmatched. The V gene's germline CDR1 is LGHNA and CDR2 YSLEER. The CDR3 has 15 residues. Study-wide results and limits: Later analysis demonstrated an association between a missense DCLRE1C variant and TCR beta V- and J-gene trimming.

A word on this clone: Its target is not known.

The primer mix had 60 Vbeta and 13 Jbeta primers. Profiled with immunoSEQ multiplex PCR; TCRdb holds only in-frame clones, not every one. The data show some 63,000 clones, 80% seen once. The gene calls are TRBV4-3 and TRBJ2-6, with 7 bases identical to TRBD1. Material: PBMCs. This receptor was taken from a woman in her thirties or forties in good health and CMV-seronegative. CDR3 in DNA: TGCGCCAGCAGCTCTCAGGGGGACGGGGCCAACGTCCTGACTTTC. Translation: CASSSQGDGANVLTF.